Listed here are 3 T cell receptor beta chains from one sample, sequenced in a study of T cell responses to AZD1222 COVID-19 vaccine. The method was immunoSEQ multiplex PCR; TCRdb's version includes in-frame clones alone and lacks a portion of them. The data contain 150,000 to 200,000 clones, 85% to 90% of them seen just once; the ten biggest clones take up roughly 0.5%. The specimen comprised peripheral blood, sampled on day 0 of AZD1222 vaccination. Receptor source: an adult in good health.

Only one count was recorded for this clone. The gene calls are TRBV11-2 and TRBJ2-7, with no clear D. The CDR3 spans 11 residues. The V gene's germline CDR1 is SGHAT and CDR2 FQNNGV. V gave up 5 bases and J gave up 5 bases, with 7 bases separating them. The CDR3 is CASSPDNEQYF. CDR3 nucleotide sequence: TGTGCCAGCAGCCCAGACAACGAGCAGTACTTC.

This rearrangement joins TRBV3-1 (or the pseudogene TRBV3-2) to TRBJ1-4; no clear D gene. V was pared by 4 bases and J by 5 bases, with 11 bases between. This CDR3 is built from 14 residues. Germline values: CDR1 LGHDT, CDR2 YNNKEL (reference sequence). CDR3 protein: CASSPISKNEKLFF. The CDR3 coding sequence is TGTGCCAGCAGCCCCATATCGAAAAATGAAAAACTGTTTTTT.

The V gene is TRBV28, the J gene TRBJ1-1, with D possibly being TRBD1 (5 bases). Trimming took 6 bases from V and 1 from J, leaving 15 bases between them. Per germline, CDR1 MDHEN and CDR2 SYDVKM. The CDR3 spans 15 residues. The chain's CDR3 is CASRPPSGGNTEAFF. The CDR3 bases are TGTGCCAGCAGGCCCCCGTCGGGGGGGAACACTGAAGCTTTCTTT. The full variable domain, completed using reference TRBV28 and TRBJ1-1, is DVKVTQSSRYLVKRTGEKVFLECVQDMDHENMFWYRQDPGLGLRLIYFSYDVKMKEKGDIPEGYSVSREKKERFSLILESASTNQTSMYLCASRPPSGGNTEAFFGQGTRLTVV.